Shown below are 15 T cell receptor beta chains from a single sample sequenced in a study of CXCR3-negative and CXCR3-positive naive CD8 T cells. Through 5' RACE with UMI labels, the TRB cDNA libraries were prepared. Reanalyzing the 5' RACE reads, TCRdb keeps one entry per CDR3 protein, without DNA. Recorded for this sample: over 45,000 distinct CDR3 sequences. What was sequenced was memory CD8+ T cells from blood. Source of these receptors: a human donor in good health. Some clones in this sample may be carry-over from other donors' samples.

The V and J genes are TRBV15 and TRBJ2-7; TCRdb outputs TRBD1, but without DNA this stays unchecked. Germline V gene sequence: CDR1 LNHNV, CDR2 YYDKDF (reference sequence). This CDR3 contains 14 residues. CDR3 sequence reads: CATLEDRGFYEQYF.

The rearrangement joins TRBV29-1 to TRBJ1-5; the TCRdb call, TRBD1, lacks DNA for checking. This CDR3 contains 16 residues. Germline CDR1 SQVTM, CDR2 ANQGSEA. This CDR3 is CSVVDEGVLGNQPQHF.

This chain joins TRBV6-5 and TRBJ2-1; TCRdb reports TRBD1, a call that lacks DNA to check it against. This CDR3 has 14 residues. CDR1 is MNHEY and CDR2 is SVGAGI in the germline V gene. The CDR3 region is CASKVIQGADEQFF.

CDR3 in amino acids: CASSRGPSWDEQYF. The V call is TRBV12-3 or TRBV12-4, the J call TRBJ2-7; TCRdb designates TRBD2, a call that cannot be tested without DNA. The CDR3 covers 14 residues.

The rearrangement joins TRBV28 to TRBJ2-7. Germline V gene lookup returns CDR1 MDHEN and CDR2 SYDVKM. The CDR3 runs to 11 residues. CDR3 loop: CASSFQNEQYF.

The chain recombines TRBV15 with TRBJ2-7; TCRdb selects TRBD1, and the lack of DNA leaves this call unchecked. In germline, CDR1 is LNHNV, CDR2 YYDKDF (reference sequence). The CDR3 spans 15 residues. The CDR3 region is CATSRDLGQNYEQYF.

The chain links TRBV28 to TRBJ1-1; TCRdb calls TRBD1, which cannot be checked without DNA. The CDR3 is 14 amino acids. The V gene's germline CDR1 is MDHEN and CDR2 SYDVKM. The CDR3 is CASSFGAGATEAFF.

The genes are TRBV29-1 and TRBJ2-1; there is no DNA to check the TCRdb D call of TRBD1. The germline V gene has CDR1 SQVTM and CDR2 ANQGSEA. CDR3 length: 14 residues. This CDR3 is CSVTSGTAYNEQFF.

V and J are TRBV28 and TRBJ2-3; the TCRdb call, TRBD1, lacks DNA for checking. This CDR3 comprises 14 residues. From germline, CDR1 is MDHEN and CDR2 SYDVKM. The CDR3 region is CASSPGGGGDTQYF.

V is TRBV29-1 and J is TRBJ1-1; with no DNA, the TCRdb D assignment of TRBD1 cannot be verified. The germline V gene encodes CDR1 SQVTM and CDR2 ANQGSEA. CDR3 length: 15 amino acids. The CDR3 sequence is CSVEIPGQMNTEAFF. The entire variable domain, with the rest obtained from reference TRBV29-1 and TRBJ1-1, is as follows: SAVISQKPSRDICQRGTSLTIQCQVDSQVTMMFWYRQQPGQSLTLIATANQGSEATYESGFVIDKFPISRPNLTFSTLTVSNMSPEDSSIYLCSVEIPGQMNTEAFFGQGTRLTVV.

The V and J genes are TRBV7-2 and TRBJ1-5; the TCRdb call, TRBD1, lacks DNA for checking. Looked up from germline, CDR1 is SGHTA and CDR2 is FQGNSA. This CDR3 has 14 residues. The CDR3 is CASSWGDGNQPQHF.

The chain employs TRBV21-1 and TRBJ2-1; TCRdb returns TRBD2, unconfirmable since there is no DNA. TRBV21-1 is labeled a pseudogene. This CDR3 has 17 residues. The CDR3 spells CASSAQEAGGPFNEQFF.

The CDR3 protein is CASSYGSGELFF. This chain joins TRBV27 and TRBJ2-2. The CDR3 consists of 12 residues. The germline gives CDR1 MNHEY, CDR2 SMNVEV (reference sequence).

The chain links TRBV2 to TRBJ2-7; TCRdb returns TRBD1, unconfirmable since there is no DNA. CDR3 length: 13 residues. CDR1 is SNHLY and CDR2 is FYNNEI in the germline V gene. The CDR3 is CACTGDLSYEQYF.

This rearrangement joins TRBV24-1 to TRBJ2-3; the D gene TCRdb calls, TRBD2, cannot be checked with no DNA. The CDR3 covers 18 residues. Germline CDR1 KGHDR, CDR2 SFDVKD. The CDR3 region is CATSDLRTSGSEKDTQYF.